The sequence of this TCR beta chain was determined in a study of tissue T cells after allogeneic stem cell transplantation. Study-level points and caveats: Only a limited share of tissue TCRs appeared in blood or spleen.

Method: immunoSEQ multiplex PCR; TCRdb's copy keeps in-frame clones and lacks some. The sample lists about 22,000 clones, 55% to 80% occurring once. The CDR3 is 14 residues long. V was clipped by 6 bases and J by 0 bases, with 10 bases between them. CDR1 is NNHDY, CDR2 SYVADS, per germline. To note about this clone: Its target is not known. Mouse gene names and germline throughout. The DNA ends 1 residue before the CDR3 does, and the rest of the CDR3 is filled in from the germline J gene.

This chain links TRBV13-3 with TRBJ2-1; D may be TRBD2 (6 bases). The sequenced sample consisted of spleen. This sequence was found in a female BALB/c mouse in good health. Strain haplotype at MHC: H2-d. The CDR3 spells CASKLGDNYAEQFF. Incomplete CDR3 DNA: TGTGCCAGCAAACTGGGTGATAACTATGCTGAGCAGTTC.